This T cell receptor beta chain was sequenced during a study of CD8 T cells in ankylosing spondylitis. Overall study findings and caveats: Disease-linked clones reportedly concentrated significantly in matched ankylosing spondylitis synovial fluid.

A single record per CDR3 protein comes from TCRdb applying MiXCR to the 5' RACE reads. The table has under 300,000 distinct CDR3 sequences, roughly a tenth seen once. Trimming pared 0 bases from V and 0 bases from J, leaving 20 bases between. Germline-derived CDR1 and CDR2 are LGHNA and YNFKEQ. The CDR3 contains 20 residues. In this sample, this clonotype turned up many times. The antigen remains undetermined. The sequencing sample was made of blood, either unsorted or a sorted T cell fraction (not recorded which). The TCR was taken from a male donor with ankylosing spondylitis or in good health (not recorded which). The genes are TRBV4-2 and TRBJ2-2; no clear D gene. In DNA form, the CDR3 reads TGTGCCAGCAGCCAAGATATTCTACCGCCCAAATACGCGAACACCGGGGAGCTGTTTTTT. Its protein is CASSQDILPPKYANTGELFF.